This T cell receptor (beta chain) was obtained from a study of metastatic and nonmetastatic thyroid tumors. Trimming pared 4 bases from V and 0 bases from J, leaving 13 bases between. CDR1 and CDR2 (germline): SGDLS, YYNGEE. This CDR3 is built from 16 residues. MiXCR was used by TCRdb to re-call the PCR reads. The table records approximately 90,000 clones, over 8.5% of them present only once. All patients were treatment-naive before thyroid surgery. This clone was picked up many times. The sequenced sample was blood. The chain uses TRBV9 and TRBJ1-4; D is unclear. This receptor was obtained from a female donor with papillary thyroid cancer or a benign thyroid nodule (not recorded which). Some clones in this sample may be carry-over from other donors' samples. The CDR3 here is CASSYGRVATNEKLFF. CDR3 nucleotides: TGTGCCAGCAGCTACGGGAGGGTTGCAACTAATGAAAAACTGTTTTTT.